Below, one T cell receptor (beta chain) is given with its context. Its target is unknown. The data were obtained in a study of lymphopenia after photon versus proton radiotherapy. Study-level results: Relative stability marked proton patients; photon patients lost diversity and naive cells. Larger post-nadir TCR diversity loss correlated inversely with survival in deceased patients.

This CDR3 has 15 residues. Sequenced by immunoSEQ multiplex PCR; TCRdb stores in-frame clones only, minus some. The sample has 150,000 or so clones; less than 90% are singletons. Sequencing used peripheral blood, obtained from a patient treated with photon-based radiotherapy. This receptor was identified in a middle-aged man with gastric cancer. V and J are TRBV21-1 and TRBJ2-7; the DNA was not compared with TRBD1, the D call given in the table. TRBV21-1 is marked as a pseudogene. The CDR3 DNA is TGTGCCAGCAGCAAGTACCGGGACAGGGCTCCCGAGCAGTACTTC. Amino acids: CASSKYRDRAPEQYF.